This TCR beta chain appears in the sequencing data of a study of graft-versus-host responses after intestinal transplantation. The wider study: All recipients were transplanted with multivisceral, liver-intestinal, or isolated intestinal grafts. Every transplant recipient was induced with anti-thymocyte globulin, then maintained on tacrolimus and steroids for 2 to 4 years.

Measured with immunoSEQ multiplex PCR; TCRdb has only the in-frame clones, and not every one. The table includes over 75,000 clones, 85% to 90% detected once. Germline CDR1 and CDR2: MNHEY and SMNVEV (reference sequence). Trimming took 2 bases from V and 6 from J; bases not matched to a gene: 2. This CDR3 contains 14 residues. Study conclusions and caveats: Patients who carried graft-donor T cell macrochimerism also had high graft-versus-host to host-versus-graft clonal ratios in their allografts. Recipient marrow held GvH clones, some first seen in ileum or blood.

About this clone: Its antigen is still unknown.

Source: unstimulated CD4+ T cells sorted from spleen or lymph node cells, taken before intestinal transplant. This receptor was obtained from a human donor who received an intestinal transplant. The J gene is TRBJ1-4, the V gene TRBV27; 8 positions match TRBD1. CDR3 region: CASSLGQGYEKLFF. CDR3 DNA: TGTGCCAGCAGTTTAGGACAGGGCTATGAAAAACTGTTTTTT.